This T cell receptor beta chain was obtained from a study of technical replicates of blood from several donors. The repertoire was sequenced with immunoSEQ multiplex PCR; TCRdb's copy has only in-frame clones and lacks some. The table records around 76,000 clones, roughly 90% of them present only once. Germline-derived CDR1 and CDR2 are LNHDA and SQIVND (reference sequence). Deletions cut 3 bases from V and 4 bases from J, with 13 bases between. The CDR3 length is 14 residues. This clonotype was sampled from a human donor in good health. The chain is built from TRBV19 and TRBJ2-7, with D possibly matching TRBD2 (6 bases). Sequencing input: T cells isolated from PBMCs. The CDR3 nucleotides are TGTGCCAGTAGTATGACCGGGGGTGATTACGAGCAGTACTTC. Amino acids: CASSMTGGDYEQYF.